This T cell receptor beta chain was obtained from a study of T cell responses to AZD1222 COVID-19 vaccine. Study-level findings and limits: Targeting of unmutated variant regions was reportedly seen in nearly half of spike-specific TCRs. Baseline seropositives among AZD1222 recipients totaled only six or seven. The study found Spike-specific TCR breadth and depth rose after two AZD1222 doses. The peak T cell response came first, and repertoires were sampled only after it.

J gave up 5 bases and V 3 bases, and 6 bases lay outside the gene matches. Germline V gene lookup returns CDR1 SGDLS and CDR2 YYNGEE. There are 15 residues in the CDR3. A word on this clone: Its target is not known. Other DNA sequences in this specimen translate into the identical CDR3.

Measured with immunoSEQ multiplex PCR; TCRdb has only the in-frame clones, and not every one. The sample holds 150,000 to 200,000 clones, more than 90% seen once. This specimen consisted of peripheral blood, obtained 28 days after the second dose of the MenACWY control vaccine. This sequence joins TRBV9 and TRBJ1-4, with 8 bases identical to TRBD1. The TCR originated in an adult who received the MenACWY meningococcal vaccine as a control. The CDR3 region has the DNA TGTGCCAGCAGCGCCCCCGCAGGGGGCAATGAAAAACTGTTTTTT. This translates into CASSAPAGGNEKLFF.